This is a list of T cell receptor beta chains from one sample in a study of T-cell memory formation after mild COVID-19. TCRdb re-derived calls from the 5' RACE reads in MiXCR, one entry per CDR3 protein. The sample has 200,000 to 300,000 distinct CDR3 sequences; about a sixth are singletons. Sequenced sample: PBMCs or a T cell subset sorted from them (not recorded which). These receptors were taken from a man aged 18 to 29 who had mild COVID-19 (a few samples of this study predate the infection). Cell type and time point are not known. The conserved cysteine and the conserved F or W are not part of the CDR3 here. The order of the fields is V gene, J gene, CDR3 protein.

v_call: TRBV30
j_call: TRBJ2-2
cdr3_aa: AWSPSWAGELF

v_call: TRBV20-1
j_call: TRBJ2-2
cdr3_aa: SAGRTGELF

v_call: TRBV4-2
j_call: TRBJ1-2
cdr3_aa: ASSQFTGLSYGYT

v_call: TRBV7-2
j_call: TRBJ2-2
cdr3_aa: ASKGSATGELF

v_call: TRBV20-1
j_call: TRBJ1-2
cdr3_aa: SATRDYGYT

v_call: TRBV5-1
j_call: TRBJ2-5
cdr3_aa: ASSLAGTGEETQY

v_call: TRBV6-6
j_call: TRBJ2-1
cdr3_aa: AIRGTYNEQF

v_call: TRBV2
j_call: TRBJ2-1
cdr3_aa: ASIRTNNEQF

v_call: TRBV6-1
j_call: TRBJ2-3
cdr3_aa: ASNQGTDTQY

v_call: TRBV7-8
j_call: TRBJ2-5
cdr3_aa: ASSFKRVWETQY

v_call: TRBV11-2
j_call: TRBJ2-1
cdr3_aa: ASSLPNYRTPNNEQF

v_call: TRBV10-3
j_call: TRBJ2-5
cdr3_aa: AISEYQEMEGETQY

v_call: TRBV4-3
j_call: TRBJ2-1
cdr3_aa: ASSQDTRDGYNEQF

v_call: TRBV10-3
j_call: TRBJ2-1
cdr3_aa: AIRGGSGKNEQF

v_call: TRBV5-1
j_call: TRBJ2-1
cdr3_aa: ASSPTPGGQTNEQF

v_call: TRBV10-3
j_call: TRBJ1-3
cdr3_aa: AIMEGANTIY

v_call: TRBV20-1
j_call: TRBJ2-2
cdr3_aa: SAQTSRNTGELF

v_call: TRBV11-2
j_call: TRBJ2-5
cdr3_aa: ASRRGNRPGAQY

v_call: TRBV5-1
j_call: TRBJ1-3
cdr3_aa: ASSLSQGGSIY

v_call: TRBV6-2/TRBV6-3
j_call: TRBJ2-2
cdr3_aa: ASSYIIPGELF

v_call: TRBV14
j_call: TRBJ2-3
cdr3_aa: ASSPQWGTTDTQY

v_call: TRBV20-1
j_call: TRBJ2-5
cdr3_aa: SAKPGRSKETQY

v_call: TRBV4-3
j_call: TRBJ2-6
cdr3_aa: ASSQEEGSGANVLT

v_call: TRBV12-3/TRBV12-4
j_call: TRBJ2-1
cdr3_aa: ASSRSYEQF

v_call: TRBV11-2
j_call: TRBJ2-3
cdr3_aa: ASSPYLMRGDTQY

v_call: TRBV12-3/TRBV12-4
j_call: TRBJ2-4
cdr3_aa: ASSLKNIQY

v_call: TRBV7-6
j_call: TRBJ1-4
cdr3_aa: ASSTTGEEKLF

v_call: TRBV6-6
j_call: TRBJ1-2
cdr3_aa: ASSSSPGPQPGYT

v_call: TRBV4-2
j_call: TRBJ1-6
cdr3_aa: ASSRGTDPNSPLH

v_call: TRBV5-1
j_call: TRBJ1-3
cdr3_aa: ASSFWTGGGNTIY

v_call: TRBV20-1
j_call: TRBJ2-7
cdr3_aa: SARGLARAYEQY

v_call: TRBV6-5
j_call: TRBJ1-1
cdr3_aa: ASSYSQLRNTEAF

v_call: TRBV27
j_call: TRBJ1-5
cdr3_aa: ATGGFDSNQPQH

v_call: TRBV7-9
j_call: TRBJ2-5
cdr3_aa: ASSLVGSAETQY

v_call: TRBV5-1
j_call: TRBJ2-5
cdr3_aa: ASSRDQAETQY

v_call: TRBV7-9
j_call: TRBJ2-7
cdr3_aa: ASSLAYDRVNYEQY

v_call: TRBV6-2/TRBV6-3
j_call: TRBJ2-1
cdr3_aa: ASSPRAVDEQF

v_call: TRBV5-1
j_call: TRBJ2-1
cdr3_aa: ASSDGQGNEQF

v_call: TRBV9
j_call: TRBJ2-1
cdr3_aa: ASSIAGGSYNEQF

v_call: TRBV20-1
j_call: TRBJ2-3
cdr3_aa: SFIGRHFTDTQY